These 2 T cell receptor beta chains came from one sample sequenced in a study of blood T cell repertoires in COVID-19. Data came from immunoSEQ multiplex PCR; TCRdb stores just in-frame clones and leaves some out. The sample lists some 48,000 clones, under 90% occurring once. The sample comprised peripheral blood. The receptors come from a woman older than 75 with COVID-19, enrolled during active disease.

This clone has only one observation. The chain recombines TRBV11-3 with TRBJ2-5; 8 bases agree with TRBD1. This CDR3 is 16 amino acids long. Germline lookup yields CDR1 SGHNT and CDR2 YENEEA. V shed 4 bases, J shed 5 bases, and the junction held 12 bases outside the gene matches. Written as DNA, the CDR3 is TGTGCCAGCAGCTCCCGGACAGGGTTCGGCGCGGAGACCCAGTACTTC. As protein: CASSSRTGFGAETQYF.

The chain carries TRBV12-5 and TRBJ2-5; 7 bases match TRBD2. Trimming cost V 1 base and J 0 bases; bases outside gene matches: 5. Germline V lookup: CDR1 LGHNT, CDR2 FRNRAP. CDR3 size: 16 residues. The chain's CDR3 is CASGLASGVYQETQYF. CDR3 DNA sequence: TGTGCTAGTGGTTTGGCGAGCGGGGTGTACCAAGAGACCCAGTACTTC.